This T cell receptor beta chain was obtained from a study of cytomegalovirus exposure and HLA in healthy donors. Study results and caveats: About 87% or about 30% of the time was how often most TCR beta V segments were productive, according to an earlier analysis.

A remark on this clone: Its antigen is unknown.

Trimming removed 4 bases from V and 3 bases from J, with 15 bases in between. The CDR3 contains 15 residues. Per the germline V gene, CDR1 is MDHEN and CDR2 is SYDVKM. The PCR contained 60 Vbeta and 13 Jbeta primers. Libraries were prepared by immunoSEQ multiplex PCR; TCRdb keeps only in-frame clonotypes and omits some of them. The profile shows just over 150,000 clones, approximately 81% of them singletons. This chain links TRBV28 with TRBJ1-1, with a weak D call TRBD1 (6 bases). The TCR was taken from a man aged 18 to 30 in good health and CMV-seronegative. The sample comprised PBMCs. CDR3 DNA sequence: TGTGCCAGCAGTTCGTACAGGGTTGGGGACACTGAAGCTTTCTTT. Amino acids: CASSSYRVGDTEAFF.